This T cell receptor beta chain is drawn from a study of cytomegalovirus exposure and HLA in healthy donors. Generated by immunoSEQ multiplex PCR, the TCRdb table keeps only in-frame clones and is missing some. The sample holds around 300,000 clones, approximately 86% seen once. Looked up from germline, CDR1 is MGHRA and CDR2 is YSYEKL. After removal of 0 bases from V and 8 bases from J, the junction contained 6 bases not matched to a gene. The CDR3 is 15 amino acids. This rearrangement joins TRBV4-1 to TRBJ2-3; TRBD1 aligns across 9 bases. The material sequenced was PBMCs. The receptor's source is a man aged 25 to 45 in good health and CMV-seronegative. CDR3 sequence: CASSQEGTGKGTQYF. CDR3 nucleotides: TGCGCCAGCAGCCAAGAGGGGACAGGGAAGGGTACGCAGTATTTT.